The 13 T cell receptor beta chains below were found in one sample sequenced in a study of blood T cells in healthy people across ages. A J-beta primer mix and a sample-barcoded 5' primer were used in a second PCR of about 7 to 12 cycles. From the 5' RACE reads, TCRdb called clonotypes with MiXCR, one entry per CDR3 protein. Among 750,000 to 950,000 distinct CDR3 sequences listed, roughly 25% were seen once. This sample also appeared in a second study, on T cells of mothers and their children.

Input material: blood. The receptor set was obtained from a boy aged 5-17 years in good health.

This clonotype showed up just a few times. The chain recombines TRBV5-1 with TRBJ2-3; 11 nucleotides align to TRBD2. The CDR3 runs 15 residues. With 3 bases clipped from V and 2 bases from J, the junction kept 2 bases outside the gene matches. Germline assignment: CDR1 SGHRS and CDR2 YFSETQ. The CDR3 sequence is CASSWGLADTDTQYF. The DNA of the CDR3 is TGCGCCAGCAGCTGGGGACTAGCGGACACAGATACGCAGTATTTT.

The rearrangement links TRBV9 to TRBJ1-1, with D tentatively TRBD1 (5 bases). Trimming cost V 0 bases and J 4 bases, with 10 bases left between them. Germline CDR1 and CDR2: SGDLS and YYNGEE. The CDR3 contains 14 residues. CDR3: CASSVAQVTTEAFF. CDR3 coding DNA: TGTGCCAGCAGCGTAGCACAGGTAACCACTGAAGCTTTCTTT.

This clonotype has just one count. The chain employs TRBV2 and TRBJ2-7; 10 positions agree with TRBD2. The ends lost 4 bases at V and 7 bases at J; junction bases unmatched: 10. Per germline, CDR1 SNHLY and CDR2 FYNNEI. CDR3 size: 15 residues. The CDR3 sequence is CASSGPAGGPGEQYF. The CDR3, as DNA: TGTGCCAGCAGTGGGCCAGCGGGGGGGCCGGGGGAGCAGTACTTC.

This chain uses TRBV29-1 with TRBJ2-3, with 13 bases matching TRBD2. Germline V lookup: CDR1 SQVTM, CDR2 ANQGSEA. This CDR3 comprises 14 residues. V was clipped by 7 bases and J by 3 bases; unmatched bases: 4. The CDR3 loop reads CSGGLAGPTDTQYF. In DNA, the CDR3 is TGCAGCGGGGGACTAGCGGGGCCTACAGATACGCAGTATTTT.

The chain has TRBV18 and TRBJ2-2; perhaps TRBD1 as D (5 bases). V shed 3 bases and J shed 2 bases, with 10 bases lying between them. The CDR3 is 15 residues long. Per germline, CDR1 KGHSH and CDR2 LQKENI. The CDR3: CASSPRTHNTGELFF. CDR3 nucleotides: TGTGCCAGCTCACCGAGGACACATAACACCGGGGAGCTGTTTTTT.

J is TRBJ2-6 and V is TRBV20-1, with D unresolved. The germline V gene has CDR1 DFQATT and CDR2 SNEGSKA (reference sequence). Trimming left V 3 bases short and J 0 bases short, with 6 bases between. CDR3 length: 14 residues. CDR3: CSASDSSGANVLTF. The CDR3 DNA follows: TGCAGTGCTAGCGATAGCTCTGGGGCCAACGTCCTGACTTTC.

This clonotype was found a few times. The rearrangement links TRBV20-1 to TRBJ1-3; 7 nucleotides match TRBD1. Trimming removed 3 bases from V and 4 bases from J; junction bases left unmatched: 6. The CDR3 sequence is 14 residues long. CDR1 DFQATT and CDR2 SNEGSKA come from the germline V gene (reference sequence). The CDR3 nucleotides read TGCAGTGCTAGTCTACAGGGGCGGGGAAACACCATATATTTT. This codes for CSASLQGRGNTIYF.

The chain has TRBV27 and TRBJ2-1; D tentatively reads TRBD1 or TRBD2 (5 bases each). The length of the CDR3 is 13 residues. The V end was cut by 2 bases, the J end by 9 bases, with 11 bases between. Per the germline V gene, CDR1 is MNHEY and CDR2 is SMNVEV (reference sequence). The CDR3 reads CASSLIGAGEQFF. The CDR3 bases are TGTGCCAGCAGTTTAATAGGGGCGGGTGAGCAGTTCTTC.

The J gene is TRBJ1-1, the V gene TRBV5-1; D unresolved. Germline V gives CDR1 SGHRS, CDR2 YFSETQ. This CDR3 spans 15 amino acids. Trimming took off 4 bases at V and 1 base at J, with 14 bases between the two ends. The CDR3 DNA reads TGCGCCAGCAGCATCACCAGACGCTCGAACACTGAAGCTTTCTTT. Translating gives CASSITRRSNTEAFF.

The chain uses TRBV28 and TRBJ2-4; 8 bases are a match to TRBD1. There are 15 residues in the CDR3. V was clipped by 5 bases and J by 7 bases; unmatched bases: 10. Germline assignment: CDR1 MDHEN and CDR2 SYDVKM. As DNA, the CDR3 is TGTGCCAGCAGTCGTTTTCAGGGGGCGGGTAACATTCAGTACTTC. It yields the protein CASSRFQGAGNIQYF.

Points on this clonotype: An end of the junction does not agree with germline; a read error may underlie this. The chain has TRBV12-3 or TRBV12-4 and TRBJ1-1, with no clear D. This CDR3 spans 12 amino acids. CDR3 in DNA: TGTGCCACCGGACGGACGAACGCTGAAGCTTTCTTT. Translation: CATGRTNAEAFF.

This clonotype came up a few times. The CDR3 is CASSSMLAKNIQYF. The CDR3 DNA reads as TGCGCCAGCAGCTCCATGCTAGCCAAAAACATTCAGTACTTC. The genes are TRBV5-1 and TRBJ2-4; D not resolved. V was shortened by 3 bases and J by 0 bases, with 7 bases between the two germline ends. The CDR3 has 14 amino acids. CDR1 is SGHRS and CDR2 is YFSETQ in the germline V gene.

This chain links TRBV28 with TRBJ2-2; TRBD2 aligns across 10 bases. Germline values: CDR1 MDHEN, CDR2 SYDVKM. Trimming at V came to 6 bases and at J to 8 bases, leaving 6 bases not matched to a gene. This CDR3 has 14 amino acids. The CDR3: CASSGTSVVGELFF. DNA for the CDR3: TGTGCCAGCAGCGGGACTAGCGTCGTTGGGGAGCTGTTTTTT.